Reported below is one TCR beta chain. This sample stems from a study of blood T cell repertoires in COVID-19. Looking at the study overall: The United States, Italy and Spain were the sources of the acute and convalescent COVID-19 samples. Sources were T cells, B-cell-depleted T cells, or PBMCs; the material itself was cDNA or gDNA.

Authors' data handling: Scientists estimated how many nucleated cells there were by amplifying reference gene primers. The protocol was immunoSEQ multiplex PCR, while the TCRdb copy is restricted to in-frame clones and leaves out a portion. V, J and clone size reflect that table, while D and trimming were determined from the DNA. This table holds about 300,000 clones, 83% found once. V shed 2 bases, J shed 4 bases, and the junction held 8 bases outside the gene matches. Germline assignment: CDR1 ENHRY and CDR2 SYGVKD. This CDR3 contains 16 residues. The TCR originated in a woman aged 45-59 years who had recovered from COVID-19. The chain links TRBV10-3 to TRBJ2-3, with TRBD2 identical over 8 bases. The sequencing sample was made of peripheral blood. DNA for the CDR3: TGTGCCATCAGTGAGGTAAAAGCGGGGGCCCCAGATACGCAGTATTTT. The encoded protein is CAISEVKAGAPDTQYF.